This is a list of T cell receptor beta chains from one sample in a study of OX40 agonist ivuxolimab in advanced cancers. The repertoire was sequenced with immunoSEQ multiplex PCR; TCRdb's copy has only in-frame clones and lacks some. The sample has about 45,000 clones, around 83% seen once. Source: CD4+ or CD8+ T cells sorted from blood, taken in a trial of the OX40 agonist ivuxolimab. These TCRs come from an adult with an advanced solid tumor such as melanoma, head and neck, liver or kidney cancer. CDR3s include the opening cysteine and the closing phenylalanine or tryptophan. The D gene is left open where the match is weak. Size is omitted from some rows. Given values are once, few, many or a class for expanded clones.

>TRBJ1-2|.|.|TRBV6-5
CASSYMGGRAEYGYTF
TGTGCCAGCAGTTACATGGGGGGCAGGGCGGAATATGGCTACACCTTC
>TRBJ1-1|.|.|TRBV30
CAWSVRRRPTGTEAFF
TGTGCCTGGAGTGTACGAAGGCGACCCACCGGGACTGAAGCTTTCTTT
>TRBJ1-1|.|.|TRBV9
CASSRGNTEAFF
TGTGCCAGCAGCAGAGGGAACACTGAAGCTTTCTTT
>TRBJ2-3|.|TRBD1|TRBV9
CASSVDRVGTDTQYF
TGTGCCAGCAGCGTCGACAGGGTTGGCACAGATACGCAGTATTTT
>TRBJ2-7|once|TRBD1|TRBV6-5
CASSYDRGHYEQYF
TGTGCCAGCAGTTACGACAGGGGTCACTACGAGCAGTACTTC
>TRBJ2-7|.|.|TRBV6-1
CASSERDGNEQYF
TGTGCCAGCAGTGAGCGGGACGGGAACGAGCAGTACTTC
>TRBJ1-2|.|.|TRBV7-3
CASSLGGGYGYTF
TGTGCCAGCAGCTTAGGGGGTGGCTATGGCTACACCTTC
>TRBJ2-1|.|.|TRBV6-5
CASSPRGSEQFF
TGTGCCAGCAGTCCCAGGGGCAGTGAGCAGTTCTTC
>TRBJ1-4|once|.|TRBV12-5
CASGPGVEEKLFF
TGTGCTAGTGGCCCGGGGGTCGAGGAAAAACTGTTTTTT
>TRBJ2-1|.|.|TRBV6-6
CASSYTPEKPYNEQFF
TGTGCCAGCAGTTACACCCCGGAGAAACCTTACAATGAGCAGTTCTTC
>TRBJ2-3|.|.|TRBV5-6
CASSLVAVTASSTDTQYF
TGTGCCAGCAGCTTGGTGGCCGTGACAGCCTCTAGCACAGATACGCAGTATTTT
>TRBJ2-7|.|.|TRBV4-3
CASSQDWGPSGYEQYF
TGCGCCAGCAGCCAAGATTGGGGGCCCTCTGGGTACGAGCAGTACTTC
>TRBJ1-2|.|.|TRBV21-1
CASSAPGQSLQKRDGYTF
TGTGCCAGCAGCGCTCCGGGACAGAGTTTACAAAAGAGAGATGGCTACACCTTC
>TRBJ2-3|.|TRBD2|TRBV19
CASSITSGSTDTQYF
TGTGCCAGTAGTATAACTAGCGGGAGCACAGATACGCAGTATTTT
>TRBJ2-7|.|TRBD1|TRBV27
CASRRGTGAYEQYF
TGTGCCAGCCGGAGAGGGACAGGAGCCTACGAGCAGTACTTC
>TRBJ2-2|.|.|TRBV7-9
CASSVSGVYTGELFF
TGTGCCAGCAGCGTTTCAGGGGTCTACACCGGGGAGCTGTTTTTT
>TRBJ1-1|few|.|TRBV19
CASSMGISTEAFF
TGTGCCAGTAGTATGGGAATAAGCACTGAAGCTTTCTTT
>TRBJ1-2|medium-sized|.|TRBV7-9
CASSRAETAYGYTF
TGTGCCAGCAGCCGCGCAGAGACAGCCTATGGCTACACCTTC
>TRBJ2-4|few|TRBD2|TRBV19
CASSIGLAGSLAKNIQYF
TGTGCCAGTAGTATTGGACTAGCGGGGTCCTTAGCCAAAAACATTCAGTACTTC
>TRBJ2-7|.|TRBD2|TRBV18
CASSLRSTSGRSRGSYEQYF
TGTGCCAGCTCCCTCCGGTCGACTAGCGGGAGGTCCCGTGGATCCTACGAGCAGTACTTC
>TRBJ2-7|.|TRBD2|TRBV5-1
CASSEASGNPYEQYF
TGCGCCAGCAGCGAAGCTAGCGGGAACCCCTACGAGCAGTACTTC
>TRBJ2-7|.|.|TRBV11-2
CASSYRDEQYF
TGTGCCAGCAGTTACAGGGACGAGCAGTACTTC
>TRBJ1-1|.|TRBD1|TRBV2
CASSYGTDPKAFF
TGTGCCAGCAGTTACGGGACAGATCCGAAAGCTTTCTTT
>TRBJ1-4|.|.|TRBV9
CASNPGPTTNEKLFF
TGTGCCAGCAACCCTGGACCTACAACTAATGAAAAACTGTTTTTT
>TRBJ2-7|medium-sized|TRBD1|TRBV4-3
CASSQGQGSYEQYF
TGCGCCAGCAGCCAAGGACAGGGTTCCTACGAGCAGTACTTC
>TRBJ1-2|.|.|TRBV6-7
CASSEPGFGYTF
TGTGCCAGCAGCGAACCAGGGTTTGGCTACACCTTC
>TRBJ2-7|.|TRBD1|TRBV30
CAWGQGFYEQYF
TGTGCCTGGGGACAGGGGTTTTACGAGCAGTACTTC
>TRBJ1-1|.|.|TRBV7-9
CASSPQSAEAFF
TGTGCCAGCAGCCCTCAGAGCGCTGAAGCTTTCTTT
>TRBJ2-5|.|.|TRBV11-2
CASSVNQGEQYF
TGTGCCAGCAGCGTTAATCAAGGGGAGCAGTACTTC
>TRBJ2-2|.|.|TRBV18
CASSLQNTGELFF
TGTGCCAGCTCTCTTCAGAACACCGGGGAGCTGTTTTTT
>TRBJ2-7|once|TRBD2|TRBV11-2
CASSPRRERNEQYF
TGTGCCAGCAGCCCTAGGCGGGAGAGGAACGAGCAGTACTTC
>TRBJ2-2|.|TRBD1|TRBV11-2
CASSFGWGTDNAGELFF
TGTGCCAGCAGCTTTGGTTGGGGGACAGATAACGCCGGGGAGCTGTTTTTT
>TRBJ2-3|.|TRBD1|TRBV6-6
CASSLGTGTDTQYF
TGTGCCAGCAGCCTCGGGACAGGCACAGATACGCAGTATTTT
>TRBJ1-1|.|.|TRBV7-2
CASSFQGKYEAFF
TGTGCCAGCAGCTTCCAGGGAAAATATGAAGCTTTCTTT
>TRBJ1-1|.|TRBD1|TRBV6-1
CASRIQGARGEAFF
TGTGCCAGCAGGATACAGGGGGCGCGGGGTGAAGCTTTCTTT
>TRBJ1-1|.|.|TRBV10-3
CAISVEGYRAFF
TGTGCCATCAGTGTTGAAGGGTACAGGGCTTTCTTT
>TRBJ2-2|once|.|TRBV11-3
CASSSSAGGTGELFF
TGTGCCAGCAGCTCTTCCGCTGGGGGAACCGGGGAGCTGTTTTTT
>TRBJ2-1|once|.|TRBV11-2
CASRAIPQGTYSEQFF
TGTGCCAGCAGAGCCATTCCGCAGGGAACCTACAGTGAGCAGTTCTTC
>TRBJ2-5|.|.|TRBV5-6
CASSFRKRDRETQYF
TGTGCCAGCAGCTTCCGGAAAAGAGATCGAGAGACCCAGTACTTC
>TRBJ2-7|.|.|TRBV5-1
CASSSLTSSYEQYF
TGCGCCAGCAGCTCCCTGACTAGCTCCTACGAGCAGTACTTC
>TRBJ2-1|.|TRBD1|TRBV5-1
CASSRGQGAKEEQFF
TGCGCCAGCAGCAGGGGACAGGGGGCGAAGGAAGAGCAGTTCTTC
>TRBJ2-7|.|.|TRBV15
CATSREYEQYF
TGTGCCACCAGCAGAGAGTACGAGCAGTACTTC
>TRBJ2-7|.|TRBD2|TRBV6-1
CAISETSGSTPNEQYF
TGTGCCATCAGTGAAACTAGCGGGAGCACCCCCAACGAGCAGTACTTC
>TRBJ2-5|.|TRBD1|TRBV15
CATSRSFIGGPGTQYF
TGTGCCACCAGCAGATCCTTTATAGGGGGCCCAGGGACCCAGTACTTC
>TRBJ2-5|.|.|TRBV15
CATSRADDGLGETQYF
TGTGCCACCAGCAGAGCAGATGACGGGTTGGGGGAGACCCAGTACTTC
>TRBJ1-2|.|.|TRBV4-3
CASSPSPEDGYTF
TGCGCCAGCAGCCCCTCGCCTGAGGATGGCTACACCTTC
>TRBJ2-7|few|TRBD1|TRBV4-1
CASSQGQGSYEQYF
TGCGCCAGCAGCCAAGGACAGGGTTCCTACGAGCAGTACTTC
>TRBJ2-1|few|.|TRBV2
CASSAGRTRGNEQFF
TGTGCCAGCAGTGCAGGGAGAACGCGGGGCAATGAGCAGTTCTTC
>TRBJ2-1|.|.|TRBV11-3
CASSLGGSSYNEQFF
TGTGCCAGCAGCTTAGGGGGTAGCTCCTACAATGAGCAGTTCTTC
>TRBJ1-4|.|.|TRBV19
CASRGWADAATNEKLFF
TGTGCCAGTAGAGGTTGGGCAGATGCTGCAACTAATGAAAAACTGTTTTTT
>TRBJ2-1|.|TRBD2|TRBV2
CASRVAGDNEQFF
TGTGCCAGCAGGGTCGCGGGAGACAATGAGCAGTTCTTC
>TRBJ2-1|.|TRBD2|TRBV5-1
CASSLSSGTNNEQFF
TGCGCCAGCAGCTTGAGTAGCGGGACGAACAATGAGCAGTTCTTC
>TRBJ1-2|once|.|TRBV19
CASSTGGASNYGYTF
TGTGCCAGTAGCACGGGGGGGGCCTCTAACTATGGCTACACCTTC
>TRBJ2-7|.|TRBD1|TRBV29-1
CSVEDRGTGRYEQYF
TGCAGCGTTGAAGATCGGGGGACAGGTCGCTACGAGCAGTACTTC
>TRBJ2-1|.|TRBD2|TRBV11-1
CASSSPLAGSNEQFF
TGTGCCAGCAGTTCCCCACTAGCGGGAAGTAATGAGCAGTTCTTC
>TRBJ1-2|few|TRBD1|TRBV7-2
CASSPRTGEGYTF
TGTGCCAGCAGCCCCCGGACAGGGGAAGGCTACACCTTC
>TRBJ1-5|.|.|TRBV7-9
CASSRDGNQPQHF
TGTGCCAGCAGCCGGGACGGAAATCAGCCCCAGCATTTT
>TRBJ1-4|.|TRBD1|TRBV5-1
CASSLTGGTSHEKLFF
TGCGCCAGCAGCTTGACAGGGGGCACATCCCATGAAAAACTGTTTTTT
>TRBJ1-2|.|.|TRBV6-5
CASSERPTFGYTF
TGTGCCAGCAGCGAAAGGCCGACATTTGGCTACACCTTC
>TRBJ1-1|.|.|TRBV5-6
CASSLSGRLNTEAFF
TGTGCCAGCAGCTTGTCGGGACGGTTGAACACTGAAGCTTTCTTT